The 23 T cell receptor beta chains below were found in one sample sequenced in a study of blood T cell repertoires in COVID-19. The repertoire was sequenced with immunoSEQ multiplex PCR; TCRdb's copy has only in-frame clones and lacks some. The repertoire has 250,000 to 350,000 clones, roughly 86% of them found once; the top ten carry around 8%. Sequencing was performed on peripheral blood. The source of these receptors is a woman aged 45-65 years who had recovered from COVID-19.

In nucleotides, the CDR3 is TGTGCCAGCAGCTCAAAGCGGGGTACTTGGTTGGATACGCAGTATTTT. Translation gives CASSSKRGTWLDTQYF. The rearrangement joins TRBV7-2 to TRBJ2-3; TRBD2 agrees at 7 bases. This CDR3 spans 16 amino acids. Germline CDR1 reads SGHTA; CDR2 reads FQGNSA. V trimming: 4 bases; J trimming: 6 bases; junction bases outside the gene matches: 13.

The chain carries TRBV12-5 and TRBJ1-2, with 7 bases aligning to TRBD1. The V gene's germline CDR1 is LGHNT and CDR2 FRNRAP. V lost 1 base to trimming and J lost 4 bases; unmatched junction nucleotides: 6. The CDR3 runs to 15 residues. CDR3 in amino acids: CASGLDPDRVYGYTF. The CDR3 nucleotides read TGTGCTAGTGGTTTGGACCCCGACAGGGTCTATGGCTACACCTTC.

The chain carries TRBV7-2 and TRBJ2-3, with 13 bases matching TRBD2. Per germline, CDR1 SGHTA and CDR2 FQGNSA. This CDR3 is built from 15 residues. The V and J ends lost 6 bases and 6 bases, in that order; junction bases with no gene match: 6. CDR3: CASSLTSGGWDTQYF. The CDR3 region has the DNA TGTGCCAGCAGTTTGACTAGCGGGGGGTGGGATACGCAGTATTTT.

V is TRBV19 and J is TRBJ1-1; TRBD1 matches 8 bases. The germline gives CDR1 LNHDA, CDR2 SQIVND (reference sequence). The junction had 17 bases not matched to a gene; V was cut back by 9 bases and J by 8 bases. The CDR3 is 15 amino acids. CDR3 amino acids: CASYDRGRAGREAFF. As DNA, the CDR3 is TGTGCCAGCTACGACAGGGGCCGCGCCGGCCGAGAAGCTTTCTTT.

This chain links TRBV28 with TRBJ2-1, with D possibly being TRBD2 (5 bases). The V gene's germline CDR1 is MDHEN and CDR2 SYDVKM. Trimming shortened V by 1 base and J by 8 bases, and 27 bases separated the two germline ends. The CDR3 runs to 19 residues. CDR3 in DNA: TGTGCCAGCAGTTTATCTCCTTTAATTCACTGGCCGGAGGAGGATGAGCAGTTCTTC. Protein: CASSLSPLIHWPEEDEQFF.

This clone was seen at least ten times. This chain uses TRBV28 with TRBJ1-2, with 8 nucleotides matching TRBD1. V lost 6 bases, J lost 6 bases, and 9 bases stayed unmatched. This CDR3 has 14 amino acids. Germline V gene lookup returns CDR1 MDHEN and CDR2 SYDVKM. The CDR3 DNA sequence: TGTGCCAGCAGGTCCACTGGGACAGGCGATGGCTACACCTTC. It translates to CASRSTGTGDGYTF.

The chain uses TRBV2 and TRBJ1-5; possible D gene TRBD1, 5 bases. This CDR3 is built from 15 residues. In germline, CDR1 is SNHLY, CDR2 FYNNEI. V lost 5 bases, J lost 5 bases, and 16 bases lay in between. CDR3 sequence (DNA): TGTGCCAGCAGTCCCCGGTCGGTAGGGGATCAGCCCCAGCATTTT. As protein: CASSPRSVGDQPQHF.

The CDR3 sequence is CSVATSGADTQYF. CDR3 coding DNA: TGCAGCGTAGCGACTAGCGGGGCAGATACGCAGTATTTT. The chain combines TRBV29-1 with TRBJ2-3; 11 positions match TRBD2. The junction had 3 bases not matched to a gene; V was cut back by 6 bases and J by 4 bases. Per the germline V gene, CDR1 is SQVTM and CDR2 is ANQGSEA. The CDR3 extends over 13 amino acids.

The V gene is TRBV6-5, the J gene TRBJ2-7; TRBD1 agrees at 8 bases. The V segment lost 6 bases and the J segment 2 bases; nucleotides outside the gene matches: 6. There are 14 residues in the CDR3. Per the germline V gene, CDR1 is MNHEY and CDR2 is SVGAGI. The CDR3 here is CASRRGQGTYEQYF. In DNA, the CDR3 is TGTGCCAGCAGACGCGGACAGGGAACCTACGAGCAGTACTTC.

J is TRBJ2-2 and V is TRBV3-1 (or the pseudogene TRBV3-2), with D tentatively TRBD1 (6 bases). Germline CDR1 and CDR2: LGHDT and YNNKEL (reference sequence). V was cut by 4 bases and J by 4 bases, with 13 bases left in between. This CDR3 has 15 residues. CDR3 sequence reads: CASSRPGHSTGELFF. The CDR3 region has the DNA TGTGCCAGCAGCCGTCCGGGACATTCCACCGGGGAGCTGTTTTTT.

This chain joins TRBV2 and TRBJ1-4, with D possibly matching TRBD1 (5 bases). The CDR3 has 12 amino acids. The V end lost 5 bases, the J end lost 8 bases, and 9 bases lay between the germline ends. Germline V gene data show CDR1 as SNHLY and CDR2 as FYNNEI. CDR3 nucleotides: TGTGCCAGCAGTAGGGGTGAGGAAAAACTGTTTTTT. It specifies CASSRGEEKLFF.

The chain couples TRBV20-1 to TRBJ1-2; 7 nucleotides align to TRBD1. Germline CDR1 is DFQATT and CDR2 is SNEGSKA (reference sequence). V lost 3 bases, J lost 2 bases, and 6 bases stayed unmatched. The CDR3 consists of 14 residues. The CDR3 bases are TGCAGTGCTAGTGGGGACAGACCGAACTATGGCTACACCTTC. Protein product: CSASGDRPNYGYTF.

V gene TRBV11-3 combines with J gene TRBJ2-5; tentative D call: TRBD2 (5 bases). This CDR3 contains 14 residues. Trimming took 3 bases from V and 1 from J, leaving 9 bases between them. The germline gives CDR1 SGHNT, CDR2 YENEEA. The CDR3 DNA reads as TGTGCCAGCAGCTTGGGGAGATCCCAAGAGACCCAGTACTTC. This gives the protein CASSLGRSQETQYF.

The chain links TRBV7-7 to TRBJ2-7; unclear D gene. Germline lookup yields CDR1 SSHAT and CDR2 FNYEAQ (reference sequence). The V and J ends lost 7 bases and 1 base respectively, with 20 bases between them. This CDR3 contains 16 residues. The DNA of the CDR3 is TGTGCCAGCAAGCGATCTGACGGTCCCTCGTCCTACGAGCAGTACTTC. This translates into CASKRSDGPSSYEQYF.

J is TRBJ1-2 and V is TRBV19, with D possibly matching TRBD1 (6 bases). CDR1 and CDR2 from the germline V gene are LNHDA and SQIVND (reference sequence). The CDR3 contains 14 residues. V was shortened by 5 bases and J by 4 bases, with 14 bases between the two germline ends. CDR3 in amino acids: CASSPGGALYGYTF. For the CDR3, the DNA is TGTGCCAGTAGTCCTGGGGGGGCTCTCTATGGCTACACCTTC.

V gene TRBV19 combines with J gene TRBJ1-4; D may be TRBD1 (5 bases). V was pared by 6 bases and J by 1 base, with 9 bases between. The CDR3 totals 14 residues. Per the germline V gene, CDR1 is LNHDA and CDR2 is SQIVND (reference sequence). CDR3 DNA: TGTGCCAGTAGCCGGGGACTAACTAATGAAAAACTGTTTTTT. Translating gives CASSRGLTNEKLFF.

This sequence joins TRBV15 and TRBJ1-3; possibly TRBD1 for D (6 bases). The CDR3 sequence is 15 residues long. Germline V gives CDR1 LNHNV, CDR2 YYDKDF (reference sequence). The V end lost 8 bases, the J end lost 0 bases, and 14 bases lay between the germline ends. The CDR3 reads CATRPRGGSGNTIYF. DNA of the CDR3: TGTGCCACCCGCCCTCGAGGGGGCTCTGGAAACACCATATATTTT. Together with reference TRBV15 and TRBJ1-3, the CDR3 gives the full variable domain: DAMVIQNPRYQVTQFGKPVTLSCSQTLNHNVMYWYQQKSSQAPKLLFHYYDKDFNNEADTPDNFQSRRPNTSFCFLDIRSPGLGDTAMYLCATRPRGGSGNTIYFGEGSWLTVV.

The V gene is TRBV6-4, the J gene TRBJ2-4, with D possibly being TRBD2 (6 bases). Trimming left V 0 bases short and J 7 bases short, with 7 bases between. Germline V gene sequence: CDR1 MRHNA, CDR2 SNTAGT. The CDR3 runs 13 residues. CDR3 amino acids: CASSDSEGNIQYF. CDR3 sequence (DNA): TGTGCCAGCAGTGACTCGGAGGGGAACATTCAGTACTTC.

V gene TRBV7-8 combines with J gene TRBJ1-2; 8 positions agree with TRBD1. Per germline, CDR1 SGHVS and CDR2 FQNEAQ. J gave up 5 bases and V 5 bases, and 13 bases lay outside the gene matches. CDR3 size: 16 residues. Written as DNA, the CDR3 is TGTGCCAGCAGCCCCCGCCGCAGGGGGCGGGTATATGGCTACACCTTC. Protein product: CASSPRRRGRVYGYTF.

V is TRBV14 and J is TRBJ2-7, with TRBD2 identical over 8 bases. This CDR3 has 15 amino acids. Germline V gene sequence: CDR1 SGHDN, CDR2 FVKESK. J lost 6 bases, V lost 1 base, and 8 bases had no gene match. CDR3 sequence reads: CASSQATGLAPEQYF. The CDR3 nucleotides read TGTGCCAGCAGCCAAGCCACAGGACTAGCCCCCGAGCAGTACTTC.

The chain links TRBV19 to TRBJ1-1; D gene ambiguous. CDR1 and CDR2 (germline): LNHDA, SQIVND (reference sequence). The CDR3 is made up of 13 amino acids. V lost 7 bases to trimming and J lost 3 bases, with 12 bases between them. Written as DNA, the CDR3 is TGTGCCAGTAACCGAATTGAGGACACTGAAGCTTTCTTT. Translating it yields CASNRIEDTEAFF.

The rearrangement uses TRBV5-8 and TRBJ2-5; 7 bases are a match to TRBD2. This CDR3 spans 14 amino acids. V shed 0 bases, J shed 5 bases, and the junction held 4 bases outside the gene matches. In germline, CDR1 is SGHTS, CDR2 YDEGEE. The CDR3 coding sequence is TGTGCCAGCAGCTTGGGGTACGGGAGGGAGACCCAGTACTTC. This sequence encodes CASSLGYGRETQYF. Together with reference TRBV5-8 and TRBJ2-5, the CDR3 gives the full variable domain: EAGVTQSPTHLIKTRGQQATLRCSPISGHTSVYWYQQALGLGLQFLLWYDEGEERNRGNFPPRFSGRQFPNYSSELNVNALELEDSALYLCASSLGYGRETQYFGPGTRLLVL.

CDR3 region: CASSERGLGSYEQYF. The DNA for the CDR3 is TGTGCCAGCAGTGAAAGGGGGCTAGGCTCCTACGAGCAGTACTTC. The rearrangement joins TRBV6-1 to TRBJ2-7; TRBD1 agrees at 7 bases. The germline V gene encodes CDR1 MNHNS and CDR2 SASEGT. V gave up 2 bases and J gave up 0 bases; unmatched junction bases: 4. This CDR3 contains 15 residues.